This T cell receptor (beta chain) came from a study of persistence of HIV-infected CD4 T cells. On the study more broadly: Blood samples, up to 180 mL, came from multiple time points, except a couple of leukapheresis donors sampled once.

To note about this clone: Antigen: not known.

The V gene end was trimmed by 3 bases and the J gene end by 3 bases; junction bases not matched to a gene: 4. This CDR3 is built from 15 residues. Germline CDR1 is MDHEN and CDR2 is SYDVKM. Sequencing used immunoSEQ version 4 in survey mode. Sequencing was performed with immunoSEQ multiplex PCR; in TCRdb, only in-frame clones are kept and a portion is missing. This table has under 50,000 clones, about nine tenths appearing once. This nonspecific control used anti-CD3/anti-CD28 bead stimulation of CD4+ T cells. Sorting selected CD4+ T cells upregulating both CD40 ligand and CD69. Here the sequenced sample was CD4+ T cells sorted from PBMCs after approximately 19-hour stimulation, taken from a patient who received antiretroviral therapy. The rearrangement links TRBV28 to TRBJ1-1; the match to TRBD1 covers 10 bases. This sequence originates from an adult woman with HIV who was CMV-seropositive. The CDR3 is CASSFPGTGDTEAFF. The CDR3 bases are TGTGCCAGCAGTTTTCCGGGGACAGGGGACACTGAAGCTTTCTTT.